The clone carrying this TCR beta chain was observed a few times. What it binds is not known. This sample is part of a study of regulatory T cells in long-lasting Graves disease. The study's findings and limits: In persistent patients, shared public clonotypes (under 3,000) outnumbered those in new patients (around 1,000). Persistent cases favored TRBV28, TRBJ1-2 and TRBJ2-5.

Time point defined: newly diagnosed GD, antithyroid drugs for less than 3 months. From PBMCs, RNA was extracted and then used to make the TCR library. The TCR beta library used iRepertoire HTBI primers with Arm-PCR amplification of CDR3. TCRdb reprocessed the multiplex PCR reads with MiXCR, giving one entry per CDR3 protein. The table records 550,000 to 600,000 distinct CDR3 sequences, 15% to 20% of them present only once. Germline CDR1 is WSHSY and CDR2 is SAAADI. Deletions cut 3 bases from V and 2 bases from J, with 17 bases between. This CDR3 spans 16 amino acids. These records were also assigned to another study, of T cells in Graves' hyperthyroidism and ophthalmopathy. That source adds: Hyperthyroidism had been newly diagnosed in patients aged 18 to 65, and its duration was under 2 months. RT-PCR in the first round (using the HTBI primer set) targeted the TCR CDR3.

The sample here was peripheral blood mononuclear cells (PBMCs), taken at new diagnosis, from a patient treated with antithyroid drugs. The V call is TRBV10-2, the J call TRBJ2-7, with no clear D. The clonotype was recovered from a man aged 18 to 29 with Graves disease. CDR3 protein: CASSEGPPDAPYEQYF. The CDR3, as DNA: TGCGCCAGCAGTGAAGGGCCTCCCGACGCCCCCTACGAGCAGTACTTC.